This TCR beta chain derives from a study of molecular identifiers for immune sequencing clone quantification. Study background: Replicates split RNA from roughly 18,000 or 92,000 naive CD8 cells five ways, and the researchers sequenced four portions. General study findings and limits: Beyond 20 RNA copies, clones held over 97% of effector molecules, compared with under 1% in naive cells.

In TCRdb, the PCR reads were re-called with MiXCR into one record per CDR3 protein. The data contain 550,000 to 750,000 distinct CDR3 sequences, around 20% of them singletons. This clonotype has only a few counts. Its antigen is unknown. The TCR was taken from a human donor in good health. Some libraries in this study had Jurkat cell RNA spiked in. The source material was naive CD8+ T cells from blood, with Jurkat cell RNA spiked in. Subset: FACS-sorted CD8+CD4-CCR7+CD45RA+ naive T cells.

Written as DNA, the CDR3 is TGTGCCAGCAGCGTAGCGGGAGGGGGAGGCGAGCAGTACTTC. Translation: CASSVAGGGGEQYF. The V call is TRBV9, the J call TRBJ2-7; 8 bases fit TRBD2. V lost 0 bases and J lost 6; bases outside the gene matches: 5. The CDR3 loop spans 14 amino acids. Germline loops: CDR1 SGDLS, CDR2 YYNGEE.